One and the same sample provided the 25 T cell receptor beta chains below, sequenced in a study of Graves' ophthalmopathy and Graves' hyperthyroidism (dated by TCRdb to 2017 to 2018). Sequencing used an Illumina HiSeq 2000. For repertoire sequencing, the TCR beta CDR3 regions were amplified from RNA transcripts. The first round was an RT-PCR using HTBI primers with the Qiagen OneStep RT-PCR kit, and this first round was followed by a second-round multiplex PCR, then size selection and purification. TCRdb reran the public reads through fastp at Q25 and MiXCR, keeping productive beta chains. Rows are combined by CDR3 protein, so each entry shows the most common genes and DNA. Counted in this sample were hundreds of thousands of distinct CDR3 sequences; about 20% of them appeared once. The top ten clonotypes cover around 6.9% of the sample. Sequenced input: peripheral blood. Receptor source: a woman under 30 with stable Graves' hyperthyroidism. Some clones in this sample may be carry-over from other donors' samples. Donor details come from another sample of the same person, matched by shared clones.

The table lists this clonotype with a few counts. CDR3 in amino acids: CASSPGTGLMNTEAFF. The CDR3 DNA reads TGTGCCAGCTCACCCGGGACAGGGTTAATGAACACTGAAGCTTTCTTT. The chain has TRBV18 and TRBJ1-1, with TRBD1 matching 9 bases. CDR3 length: 16 amino acids. The germline gives CDR1 KGHSH, CDR2 LQKENI. The V gene end was trimmed by 3 bases and the J gene end by 0 bases; junction bases not matched to a gene: 5.

The chain employs TRBV13 and TRBJ1-3, with a tentative D call TRBD1 (6 bases). Looked up from germline, CDR1 is PRHDT and CDR2 is FYEKMQ (reference sequence). The CDR3 spans 15 residues. V dropped 5 bases and J dropped 3 bases, with 14 bases sitting between them. This CDR3 is CASSPWGAGGNTIYF. The CDR3 region has the DNA TGTGCCAGCAGCCCATGGGGGGCAGGTGGAAACACCATATATTTT.

This clonotype was counted many times. This rearrangement joins TRBV20-1 to TRBJ1-3; perhaps TRBD1 as D (5 bases). Trimming took 0 bases from V and 3 from J, leaving 6 bases between them. The CDR3 runs to 13 residues. Germline-derived CDR1 and CDR2 are DFQATT and SNEGSKA (reference sequence). The CDR3 is CSAREGVGNTIYF. CDR3 DNA: TGCAGTGCTAGAGAGGGGGTTGGAAACACCATATATTTT.

Many counts were recorded for this clonotype. The chain combines TRBV12-3 or TRBV12-4 with TRBJ1-3; perhaps TRBD1 as D (6 bases). The V end lost 4 bases, the J end lost 0 bases, and 13 bases lay between the germline ends. The CDR3 sequence is 16 residues long. The CDR3 protein is CASSSQLRGSGNTIYF. The CDR3 DNA reads as TGTGCCAGCAGTTCACAACTCAGGGGCTCTGGAAACACCATATATTTT.

This rearrangement joins TRBV2 to TRBJ1-2; no clear D. Trimming took 3 bases from V and 10 from J, leaving 15 bases between them. The CDR3 extends over 13 amino acids. Germline-derived CDR1 and CDR2 are SNHLY and FYNNEI. The CDR3 here is CASSDGVTQTYTF. The CDR3 bases are TGTGCCAGCAGTGACGGGGTTACCCAGACCTACACCTTC. Full variable domain (rest looked up from reference TRBV2 and TRBJ1-2): EPEVTQTPSHQVTQMGQEVILRCVPISNHLYFYWYRQILGQKVEFLVSFYNNEISEKSEIFDDQFSVERPDGSNFTLKIRSTKLEDSAMYFCASSDGVTQTYTFGSGTRLTVV.

This clonotype has a count of ten or more. The rearrangement joins TRBV24-1 to TRBJ2-2; D possibly corresponds to TRBD1 (6 bases). V lost 4 bases and J 5 bases, leaving 10 bases between the germline ends. Germline-derived CDR1 and CDR2 are KGHDR and SFDVKD. The CDR3 has 14 amino acids. CDR3 DNA sequence: TGTGCCACCAGTGACTTGACAGGAACCGGGGAGCTGTTTTTT. It yields the protein CATSDLTGTGELFF.

This clonotype was seen a few times. This chain links TRBV13 with TRBJ2-1, with D possibly being TRBD2 (5 bases). The germline gives CDR1 PRHDT, CDR2 FYEKMQ (reference sequence). The CDR3 length is 15 residues. Trimming stripped 4 bases from V and 4 bases from J, with 14 bases between. The CDR3 DNA reads as TGTGCCAGCAGCTCTCATCAGCTAGCTTACAATGAGCAGTTCTTC. The encoded protein is CASSSHQLAYNEQFF.

This clonotype came up many times. V and J are TRBV19 and TRBJ2-7; tentative D call: TRBD1 (5 bases). The germline V and J ends were trimmed by 2 bases and 0 bases, with 14 bases remaining between them. The CDR3 covers 16 residues. CDR1 is LNHDA and CDR2 is SQIVND in the germline V gene (reference sequence). Written as DNA, the CDR3 is TGTGCCAGTAGTATACCCCGCGGCAGGGACTCCTACGAGCAGTACTTC. This sequence encodes CASSIPRGRDSYEQYF. The variable domain in full, with the rest retrieved from reference TRBV19 and TRBJ2-7, is DGGITQSPKYLFRKEGQNVTLSCEQNLNHDAMYWYRQDPGQGLRLIYYSQIVNDFQKGDIAEGYSVSREKKESFPLTVTSAQKNPTAFYLCASSIPRGRDSYEQYFGPGTRLTVT.

CDR3 DNA: TGCGCCAGCAGCTTGCTAGCGGGAGGTATCCACCTCTACGAGCAGTACTTC. As protein: CASSLLAGGIHLYEQYF. The genes are TRBV5-1 and TRBJ2-7; 11 nucleotides agree with TRBD2. This CDR3 spans 17 amino acids. The germline CDR1 and CDR2 sequences are SGHRS and YFSETQ. The junction had 9 bases not matched to a gene; V was cut back by 1 base and J by 3 bases.

The sample holds many counts of this clonotype. V and J are TRBV9 and TRBJ1-2; possibly TRBD1 for D (5 bases). CDR3 size: 15 residues. CDR1 is SGDLS, CDR2 YYNGEE, per germline. Trimming cost V 0 bases and J 0 bases, with 9 bases left between them. In nucleotides, the CDR3 is TGTGCCAGCAGCGTAGATGCAGGGACTAACTATGGCTACACCTTC. It codes for CASSVDAGTNYGYTF.

This clonotype was counted at least ten times. The V gene is TRBV30, the J gene TRBJ1-5, with unresolved D. The CDR3 has 14 amino acids. Trimming took 1 base from V and 2 from J, leaving 9 bases between them. Per the germline V gene, CDR1 is GTSNPN and CDR2 is SVGIG (reference sequence). CDR3 in amino acids: CAWSGSFRNQPQHF. CDR3 in DNA: TGTGCCTGGAGTGGAAGTTTTCGCAATCAGCCCCAGCATTTT.

This clonotype appeared many times. The rearrangement joins TRBV13 to TRBJ1-5; 10 nucleotides agree with TRBD1. Germline V lookup: CDR1 PRHDT, CDR2 FYEKMQ (reference sequence). This CDR3 is built from 16 residues. V dropped 0 bases and J dropped 7; count of bases not matched to a gene: 6. The CDR3 reads CASSLGDRGVGQPQHF. The CDR3 DNA reads as TGTGCCAGCAGCTTAGGGGACAGGGGGGTGGGGCAGCCCCAGCATTTT.

The chain recombines TRBV24-1 with TRBJ2-3, with D unresolved. Looked up from germline, CDR1 is KGHDR and CDR2 is SFDVKD. This CDR3 has 14 amino acids. V dropped 4 bases and J dropped 1 base, with 8 bases sitting between them. For the CDR3, the DNA is TGTGCCACCAGTGACTTAACTGGCACAGATACGCAGTATTTT. It codes for CATSDLTGTDTQYF.

This clonotype was counted ten times or more. The chain carries TRBV29-1 and TRBJ2-7; D may match TRBD1 or TRBD2 (5 bases each). CDR1 and CDR2 from the germline V gene are SQVTM and ANQGSEA. This CDR3 comprises 14 residues. V was shortened by 8 bases and J by 5 bases, with 22 bases between the two germline ends. For the CDR3, the DNA is TGCAGCCTAACCCGGGACCGAATCGTCCACGAGCAGTACTTC. Translated: CSLTRDRIVHEQYF.

This clonotype was seen many times. The CDR3 sequence is CASSMGQLQETQYF. In DNA, the CDR3 is TGTGCCAGCAGCATGGGACAGCTCCAAGAGACCCAGTACTTC. V is TRBV6-1 and J is TRBJ2-5, with 7 bases matching TRBD1. The CDR3 has 14 residues. Trimming cost V 6 bases and J 1 base; bases outside gene matches: 5. The germline gives CDR1 MNHNS, CDR2 SASEGT.

The chain uses TRBV3-1 and TRBJ1-1; D is unclear. The ends were cut back, 0 bases at V and 5 bases at J, with 7 bases in the middle. Per germline, CDR1 LGHDT and CDR2 YNNKEL (reference sequence). The CDR3 length is 13 residues. CDR3 region: CASSQDLGTEAFF. The CDR3 DNA reads TGTGCCAGCAGCCAAGATCTTGGTACTGAAGCTTTCTTT.

This clonotype was seen at least ten times. The V and J genes are TRBV29-1 and TRBJ1-1; possibly TRBD1 for D (6 bases). V was shortened by 5 bases and J by 3 bases, with 16 bases between the two germline ends. Germline V gene data show CDR1 as SQVTM and CDR2 as ANQGSEA. The CDR3 spans 14 residues. CDR3: CSVSLLKGDTEAFF. The CDR3 DNA reads as TGCAGCGTTAGCCTTCTGAAGGGGGACACTGAAGCTTTCTTT.

In its sample, this clonotype was seen once. The gene calls are TRBV27 and TRBJ2-7; 12 bases fit TRBD2. The V and J ends lost 6 bases and 5 bases, in that order; junction bases with no gene match: 8. Germline V gene sequence: CDR1 MNHEY, CDR2 SMNVEV (reference sequence). The CDR3 has 15 amino acids. CDR3 DNA: TGTGCCAGCAGCCTTCTAGCGGGAGGGCCGGACGAGCAGTACTTC. This sequence encodes CASSLLAGGPDEQYF.

Only a few counts were recorded for this clonotype. The chain has TRBV5-1 and TRBJ1-1, with 7 nucleotides matching TRBD1. CDR1 is SGHRS and CDR2 is YFSETQ in the germline V gene. V dropped 6 bases and J dropped 4; count of bases not matched to a gene: 9. The CDR3 is made up of 14 amino acids. The CDR3 reads CASKNGQEFTEAFF. CDR3 DNA: TGCGCCAGCAAGAATGGACAGGAGTTCACTGAAGCTTTCTTT.

This clonotype came up many times. J is TRBJ1-1 and V is TRBV30, with D possibly being TRBD1 (6 bases). Germline values: CDR1 GTSNPN, CDR2 SVGIG (reference sequence). This CDR3 is 17 amino acids long. Deletions cut 1 base from V and 0 bases from J, with 18 bases between. CDR3 bases: TGTGCCTGGAGTGGAGGGACATCAAATCTCATGAACACTGAAGCTTTCTTT. Its protein is CAWSGGTSNLMNTEAFF.

This clonotype was recorded many times. The chain carries TRBV25-1 and TRBJ2-2; D is undetermined. CDR1 and CDR2 from the germline V gene are MGHDK and SYGVNS. V gave up 1 base and J gave up 7 bases, with 10 bases separating them. This CDR3 spans 14 amino acids. The CDR3 bases are TGTGCCAGCAGTGAATCGCAAGCTGTCGGGGAGCTGTTTTTT. As protein: CASSESQAVGELFF.

V and J are TRBV19 and TRBJ1-6; D is unresolved. This CDR3 contains 14 residues. CDR1 and CDR2 from the germline V gene are LNHDA and SQIVND (reference sequence). Trimming shortened V by 3 bases and J by 4 bases, and 7 bases separated the two germline ends. This chain's CDR3 is CASSMLGYNSPLHF. The CDR3 nucleotides are TGTGCCAGTAGTATGCTGGGGTATAATTCACCCCTCCACTTT.

This clonotype was picked up many times. The chain combines TRBV5-1 with TRBJ2-7; 7 nucleotides line up with TRBD1. Germline lookup yields CDR1 SGHRS and CDR2 YFSETQ. After removal of 1 base from V and 6 bases from J, the junction contained 13 bases not matched to a gene. The CDR3 runs 16 residues. In DNA, the CDR3 is TGCGCCAGCAGCTTGACCGGGACAGTCGTCCTCGGCGAGCAGTACTTC. It translates to CASSLTGTVVLGEQYF.

This clonotype has ten or more counts. The chain carries TRBV29-1 and TRBJ2-5; TRBD2 matches 7 bases. Germline-derived CDR1 and CDR2 are SQVTM and ANQGSEA. Germline trimming cut 7 bases from V and 5 bases from J; bases unmatched to any gene: 10. CDR3 length: 13 amino acids. This CDR3 is CSARGGARETQYF. CDR3 in DNA: TGCAGCGCGCGGGGAGGGGCCAGGGAGACCCAGTACTTC.

This clonotype occurred a few times. V usage is TRBV27 and J usage is TRBJ1-5, with no clear D. V was cut by 2 bases and J by 6 bases, with 8 bases left in between. Germline assignment: CDR1 MNHEY and CDR2 SMNVEV (reference sequence). The CDR3 contains 13 residues. The CDR3 loop is CASSLLFGQPQHF. The CDR3 bases are TGTGCCAGCAGTTTACTCTTTGGTCAGCCCCAGCATTTT.